A single sample is the source of the 23 T cell receptor beta chains below, sequenced in a study of Graves' ophthalmopathy and Graves' hyperthyroidism. CDR3 regions of TCR beta were amplified from RNA transcripts. An initial RT-PCR round employing HTBI primers preceded a second-round multiplex PCR. MiXCR was run by TCRdb on the multiplex PCR reads, yielding one entry per CDR3 protein. The sample yields some 400,000 distinct CDR3 sequences, approximately 20% seen once. The specimen was peripheral blood. The receptors were gathered from a woman under 30 with Graves' ophthalmopathy.

This clonotype has at least ten counts. The CDR3 DNA sequence: TGTGCCAGCAGTTTTCTCCCCACCTACGAGCAGTACTTC. Encoded protein: CASSFLPTYEQYF. The chain links TRBV6-5 to TRBJ2-7; no clear D. The CDR3 is made up of 13 amino acids. The germline V gene has CDR1 MNHEY and CDR2 SVGAGI. Trimming pared 4 bases from V and 2 bases from J, leaving 9 bases between.

This clonotype has ten or more counts. Sequence at one end of the junction differs from germline and may be a read error. The rearrangement links TRBV5-1 to TRBJ1-3; D is unclear. The CDR3 consists of 9 residues. Germline values: CDR1 SGHRS, CDR2 YFSETQ. The CDR3 protein is CASSFSPDF. DNA for the CDR3: TGCGCCAGCAGCTTTAGTCCGGATTTT.

This clonotype was counted many times. This chain links TRBV6-4 with TRBJ2-7; D might be TRBD1 or TRBD2, each matching 5 bases. V was cut by 6 bases and J by 4 bases, with 31 bases left in between. The CDR3 has 19 amino acids. The germline CDR1 and CDR2 sequences are MRHNA and SNTAGT. The CDR3 sequence is CASRGDRQIQVGAYYEQYF. CDR3 nucleotides: TGTGCCAGCAGGGGGGACCGTCAAATCCAGGTTGGGGCATATTACGAGCAGTACTTC.

This clonotype has a count of ten or more. V is TRBV6-5 and J is TRBJ1-2, with a weak D call TRBD1 (5 bases). Trimming pared 11 bases from V and 4 bases from J, leaving 20 bases between. CDR1 and CDR2 (germline): MNHEY, SVGAGI. This CDR3 has 14 amino acids. CDR3 nucleotides: TGTGCCGCGAGGGACTGGCTTCTTACCTATGGCTACACCTTC. This encodes CAARDWLLTYGYTF.

This chain joins TRBV28 and TRBJ2-7; D might be TRBD1 (6 bases). The V end was cut by 7 bases, the J end by 1 base, with 17 bases between. This CDR3 spans 15 amino acids. Per germline, CDR1 MDHEN and CDR2 SYDVKM. The CDR3, as DNA: TGTGCCAGCACGAGATTGGGGACACTGTCCTACGAGCAGTACTTC. Protein: CASTRLGTLSYEQYF.

There are many counts of this clonotype. V is TRBV4-3 and J is TRBJ1-1; 7 bases agree with TRBD1. The CDR3 consists of 14 residues. Trimming took 2 bases from V and 4 from J; bases not matched to a gene: 4. The germline V gene encodes CDR1 LGHNA and CDR2 YSLEER. The CDR3 sequence: CASSQHTGVTEAFF. The CDR3 region has the DNA TGCGCCAGCAGCCAACATACAGGGGTCACTGAAGCTTTCTTT.

This clonotype was observed many times. This chain connects TRBV24-1 to TRBJ2-2, with 8 nucleotides matching TRBD1. V was clipped by 3 bases and J by 4 bases; unmatched bases: 6. The CDR3 length is 16 residues. Germline V lookup: CDR1 KGHDR, CDR2 SFDVKD. CDR3 amino acids: CATSDPGQGRTGELFF. The CDR3 DNA reads as TGTGCCACCAGTGATCCTGGACAGGGTCGCACCGGGGAGCTGTTTTTT.

At least ten counts were recorded for this clonotype. This chain connects TRBV30 to TRBJ1-1; D is ambiguous. Germline loops: CDR1 GTSNPN, CDR2 SVGIG (reference sequence). The V end was cut by 1 base, the J end by 5 bases, with 11 bases between. This CDR3 comprises 13 residues. The CDR3 spells CAWSGRGWTEAFF. The DNA of the CDR3 is TGTGCCTGGAGTGGCCGGGGTTGGACTGAAGCTTTCTTT.

This clonotype appeared many times. The chain carries TRBV7-2 and TRBJ1-1; perhaps TRBD1 as D (5 bases). V lost 5 bases and J lost 8, with 15 bases in between. There are 13 residues in the CDR3. In germline, CDR1 is SGHTA, CDR2 FQGNSA. The CDR3 DNA is TGTGCCAGCAGCCCTGGGGCGTGGGGGGAAGCTTTCTTT. Protein product: CASSPGAWGEAFF.

This clonotype has a single count. The V and J genes are TRBV2 and TRBJ1-3, with D perhaps TRBD1 (5 bases). Germline V gene lookup returns CDR1 SNHLY and CDR2 FYNNEI. CDR3 length: 14 amino acids. The V gene lost 10 bases and the J gene lost 0 bases, with 13 bases spanning the gap. CDR3 protein: CAKRQSNSGNTIYF. The CDR3 DNA is TGTGCCAAGAGACAGTCCAACTCTGGAAACACCATATATTTT. The variable domain in full, with the rest retrieved from reference TRBV2 and TRBJ1-3, is EPEVTQTPSHQVTQMGQEVILRCVPISNHLYFYWYRQILGQKVEFLVSFYNNEISEKSEIFDDQFSVERPDGSNFTLKIRSTKLEDSAMYFCAKRQSNSGNTIYFGEGSWLTVV.

This clonotype was recorded at least ten times. This chain links TRBV12-3 or TRBV12-4 with TRBJ2-2; no clear D. This CDR3 region has 17 residues. The V and J ends lost 6 bases and 4 bases respectively, with 21 bases between them. DNA of the CDR3: TGTGCCAGCAGCGAAACCGGGCGACGAAGATTCACCGGGGAGCTGTTTTTT. Translating gives CASSETGRRRFTGELFF.

This clonotype was detected ten times or more. The chain joins TRBV6-2 or TRBV6-3 to TRBJ2-2; possible D gene TRBD1, 6 bases. This CDR3 is 14 amino acids long. CDR1 and CDR2 from the germline V gene are MNHEY and SVGEGT. V lost 6 bases and J 4 bases, leaving 12 bases between the germline ends. The CDR3 reads CASSPGTSTGELFF. The CDR3 region has the DNA TGTGCCAGCAGCCCCGGGACAAGCACCGGGGAGCTGTTTTTT.

This clonotype was recorded at least ten times. The chain joins TRBV4-3 to TRBJ2-7; 10 positions match TRBD1. The germline gives CDR1 LGHNA, CDR2 YSLEER. The CDR3 is 17 residues long. After removal of 0 bases from V and 4 bases from J, the junction contained 9 bases not matched to a gene. DNA for the CDR3: TGCGCCAGCAGCCAAGATGCGCCGGGACAGGGGATTTACGAGCAGTACTTC. Encoded protein: CASSQDAPGQGIYEQYF.

There are many counts of this clonotype. This chain joins TRBV7-2 and TRBJ1-5; D gene uncertain. CDR1 and CDR2 (germline): SGHTA, FQGNSA. Trimming took 6 bases from V and 1 from J, leaving 10 bases between them. The CDR3 totals 14 residues. The CDR3 DNA sequence: TGTGCCAGCAGTTCCTTGATGAGCAATCAGCCCCAGCATTTT. It specifies CASSSLMSNQPQHF.

This clonotype appeared many times. The chain joins TRBV4-1 to TRBJ1-1; D remains unclear. Trimming took 2 bases from V and 4 from J, leaving 14 bases between them. The CDR3 covers 15 residues. Germline lookup yields CDR1 MGHRA and CDR2 YSYEKL. The chain's CDR3 is CASSQHPRAGTEAFF. CDR3 DNA sequence: TGCGCCAGCAGCCAACACCCGAGGGCGGGCACTGAAGCTTTCTTT.

This sequence joins TRBV2 and TRBJ1-2; 10 bases agree with TRBD1. V shed 4 bases and J 4 bases; nucleotides not matched to a gene: 3. CDR1 is SNHLY, CDR2 FYNNEI, per germline. The CDR3 runs to 14 residues. The CDR3 coding sequence is TGTGCCAGCAGTGGGGACAGGGGCCCCTATGGCTACACCTTC. Amino acids: CASSGDRGPYGYTF. The full variable domain, in which reference TRBV2 and TRBJ1-2 provide the parts outside the CDR3, is EPEVTQTPSHQVTQMGQEVILRCVPISNHLYFYWYRQILGQKVEFLVSFYNNEISEKSEIFDDQFSVERPDGSNFTLKIRSTKLEDSAMYFCASSGDRGPYGYTFGSGTRLTVV.

In this sample, this clonotype turned up many times. V and J are TRBV9 and TRBJ2-5; perhaps TRBD1 as D (5 bases). Germline values: CDR1 SGDLS, CDR2 YYNGEE. This CDR3 has 14 residues. The V and J ends lost 3 bases and 1 base respectively, with 10 bases between them. CDR3 sequence: CASSADSVQETQYF. The CDR3 DNA is TGTGCCAGCAGCGCCGACAGTGTCCAAGAGACCCAGTACTTC.

This clonotype came up many times. This chain joins TRBV29-1 and TRBJ1-2; the D gene is possibly TRBD1 (5 bases). This CDR3 contains 10 residues. The germline gives CDR1 SQVTM, CDR2 ANQGSEA. Trimming removed 3 bases from V and 8 bases from J, with 7 bases in between. The CDR3 DNA reads as TGCAGCGTTGAGAACAGGGGCTACACCTTC. As protein: CSVENRGYTF.

The J gene is TRBJ1-2, the V gene TRBV7-2, with TRBD1 matching over 9 bases. J was trimmed by 2 bases and V by 4 bases; bases with no gene match: 5. Germline lookup yields CDR1 SGHTA and CDR2 FQGNSA. The CDR3 sequence is 15 residues long. CDR3 coding DNA: TGTGCCAGCAGCTGGACCGGGACAGGGAACTATGGCTACACCTTC. Protein product: CASSWTGTGNYGYTF.

This clonotype was recorded a few times. This chain joins TRBV18 and TRBJ1-5; D might be TRBD1 (5 bases). CDR1 and CDR2 from the germline V gene are KGHSH and LQKENI. The CDR3 is 18 residues long. V shed 3 bases and J shed 2 bases, with 20 bases lying between them. This CDR3 is CASSPYQGRLEGNQPQHF. The CDR3 region has the DNA TGTGCCAGCTCACCGTACCAGGGCCGACTGGAGGGCAATCAGCCCCAGCATTTT.

This clonotype came up many times. This rearrangement joins TRBV28 to TRBJ1-1, with 7 bases that match TRBD1. V trimming: 5 bases; J trimming: 4 bases; junction bases outside the gene matches: 4. The CDR3 has 13 residues. Per germline, CDR1 MDHEN and CDR2 SYDVKM. The CDR3 sequence is CASSPYRGTEAFF. CDR3 nucleotide sequence: TGTGCCAGCAGTCCCTACAGGGGCACTGAAGCTTTCTTT. The full variable domain, its missing parts supplied by reference TRBV28 and TRBJ1-1, is DVKVTQSSRYLVKRTGEKVFLECVQDMDHENMFWYRQDPGLGLRLIYFSYDVKMKEKGDIPEGYSVSREKKERFSLILESASTNQTSMYLCASSPYRGTEAFFGQGTRLTVV.

This clonotype was seen ten or more times. The V and J genes are TRBV4-3 and TRBJ2-7, with no clear D. This CDR3 spans 13 amino acids. The germline gives CDR1 LGHNA, CDR2 YSLEER. V was shortened by 0 bases and J by 5 bases, with 8 bases between the two germline ends. Written as DNA, the CDR3 is TGCGCCAGCAGCCAAGATCGCCGAGACGAGCAGTACTTC. Protein sequence: CASSQDRRDEQYF.

This rearrangement joins TRBV28 to TRBJ1-5; D unresolved. This CDR3 comprises 13 residues. The V gene's germline CDR1 is MDHEN and CDR2 SYDVKM. The V and J ends lost 3 bases and 7 bases respectively, with 10 bases between them. This chain's CDR3 is CASSLSILQPQHF. CDR3 coding DNA: TGTGCCAGCAGTTTGAGCATATTGCAGCCCCAGCATTTT.